A single sample gave rise to the 17 T cell receptor beta chains below, sequenced in a study of blood T cell repertoires in COVID-19. Profiling relied on immunoSEQ multiplex PCR, and the TCRdb table lists in-frame clones only, not all of them. The repertoire consists of 90,000 to 120,000 clones, with less than 80% occurring once and the leading ten covering 20% to 25%. Sequenced sample: peripheral blood. These receptors were taken from a man aged 65-85 years with active or convalescent COVID-19.

This clone appeared a few times. The chain is built from TRBV3-1 (or the pseudogene TRBV3-2) and TRBJ1-5, with TRBD1 as a possible D gene (6 bases). V lost 4 bases and J lost 11, with 18 bases in between. Germline V gives CDR1 LGHDT, CDR2 YNNKEL (reference sequence). This CDR3 has 14 amino acids. As DNA, the CDR3 is TGTGCCAGCAGCCTTAGCCAGGACAGCCGAACCCAGCATTTT. Its protein product is CASSLSQDSRTQHF.

The chain combines TRBV29-1 with TRBJ2-7, with 7 bases lining up with TRBD1. The CDR3 extends over 15 amino acids. V lost 4 bases and J lost 2; bases outside the gene matches: 11. Germline V CDR1 and CDR2: SQVTM, ANQGSEA. DNA for the CDR3: TGCAGCGTTGTGGTATGGAGGACAGGAACCTACGAGCAGTACTTC. Translated, it gives CSVVVWRTGTYEQYF.

The rearrangement links TRBV6-5 to TRBJ2-7; 8 nucleotides match TRBD1. Germline V CDR1 and CDR2: MNHEY, SVGAGI. V was pared by 6 bases and J by 0 bases, with 4 bases of the junction left unmatched. The CDR3 is 14 amino acids. Written as DNA, the CDR3 is TGTGCCAGCAGAACAGGGGGAGGCTCCTACGAGCAGTACTTC. It encodes CASRTGGGSYEQYF.

This clone was counted at least ten times. V is TRBV6-1 and J is TRBJ1-4; 9 nucleotides line up with TRBD1. V shed 3 bases and J 8 bases; nucleotides not matched to a gene: 10. The CDR3 contains 16 residues. Germline CDR1 reads MNHNS; CDR2 reads SASEGT. In DNA form, the CDR3 reads TGTGCCAGCAGTGATTCCCGGGACAGGGTGAGGGAAAAACTGTTTTTT. It encodes CASSDSRDRVREKLFF.

The V gene is TRBV11-2, the J gene TRBJ1-1; TRBD1 matches 7 bases. The germline V gene encodes CDR1 SGHAT and CDR2 FQNNGV. Germline trimming cut 4 bases from V and 4 bases from J; bases unmatched to any gene: 6. The CDR3 length is 14 residues. The CDR3: CASSYLDRVTEAFF. CDR3 DNA: TGTGCCAGCAGCTACCTAGACAGGGTCACTGAAGCTTTCTTT.

A few counts support this clone. The rearrangement joins TRBV2 to TRBJ1-3; D remains ambiguous. This CDR3 is built from 13 residues. Trimming cost V 8 bases and J 7 bases, with 15 bases left between them. Germline V gene data show CDR1 as SNHLY and CDR2 as FYNNEI. CDR3 loop: CASVLQGGNTIYF. CDR3 bases: TGTGCCAGCGTTCTGCAAGGAGGGAACACCATATATTTT.

The chain's CDR3 is CASSGTGDQPQHF. CDR3 sequence (DNA): TGTGCCAGCAGTGGTACAGGGGATCAGCCCCAGCATTTT. The chain has TRBV2 and TRBJ1-5, with 7 bases that match TRBD1. Per the germline V gene, CDR1 is SNHLY and CDR2 is FYNNEI. The CDR3 sequence is 13 residues long. The trim removed 4 bases at V and 5 bases at J, leaving 2 bases unmatched.

The CDR3, as DNA: TGCAGTGCTAGTGGAGCGAGTATGAACACTGAAGCTTTCTTT. Translating gives CSASGASMNTEAFF. The genes are TRBV20-1 and TRBJ1-1, with D unclear. Germline loops: CDR1 DFQATT, CDR2 SNEGSKA (reference sequence). This CDR3 has 14 amino acids. The V and J ends lost 3 bases and 0 bases respectively, with 11 bases between them.

This clone was seen a single time. The V and J genes are TRBV7-2 and TRBJ2-7, with TRBD2 matching over 13 bases. The CDR3 runs 16 residues. V trimming: 4 bases; J trimming: 4 bases; junction bases outside the gene matches: 7. Per the germline V gene, CDR1 is SGHTA and CDR2 is FQGNSA. The CDR3 DNA is TGTGCCAGCAGCTGGGGGACTAGCGGGACCCTTTACGAGCAGTACTTC. Translating gives CASSWGTSGTLYEQYF.

This chain uses TRBV5-1 with TRBJ2-3, with 7 bases fitting TRBD1. The CDR3 sequence is 15 residues long. J gave up 1 base and V 9 bases, and 11 bases lay outside the gene matches. Germline V gives CDR1 SGHRS, CDR2 YFSETQ. CDR3 DNA: TGCGCCACCTCAATAGACAGGGTTGGCACAGATACGCAGTATTTT. Residues: CATSIDRVGTDTQYF.

This CDR3 reads CASSLVSGGAADTQYF. As DNA, the CDR3 is TGTGCCAGCAGCTTGGTTAGCGGGGGGGCCGCAGATACGCAGTATTTT. This sequence joins TRBV13 and TRBJ2-3; 11 nucleotides line up with TRBD2. The CDR3 spans 16 residues. V lost 3 bases and J lost 4; bases outside the gene matches: 6. Germline V gene lookup returns CDR1 PRHDT and CDR2 FYEKMQ (reference sequence).

The chain recombines TRBV28 with TRBJ1-2; 8 bases are shared with TRBD1. Unmatched junction bases numbered 4, after V lost 3 bases and J lost 7 bases. Germline values: CDR1 MDHEN, CDR2 SYDVKM. The CDR3 sequence is 13 residues long. For the CDR3, the DNA is TGTGCCAGCAGTTTGCAGGGGGCGGGTGGCTACACCTTC. This gives the protein CASSLQGAGGYTF.

The chain is built from TRBV19 and TRBJ1-3; D is uncertain. The CDR3 consists of 15 residues. In germline, CDR1 is LNHDA, CDR2 SQIVND (reference sequence). With 4 bases removed from V and 0 bases from J, the gap between germline ends came to 10 bases. The CDR3 loop is CASSTQDFSGNTIYF. CDR3 nucleotides: TGTGCCAGTAGTACCCAGGATTTCTCTGGAAACACCATATATTTT.

The chain is built from TRBV2 and TRBJ2-1; TRBD2 matches at 8 bases. The V and J ends lost 7 bases and 3 bases, in that order; junction bases with no gene match: 11. The CDR3 covers 16 residues. Germline V gene lookup returns CDR1 SNHLY and CDR2 FYNNEI. CDR3 in DNA: TGTGCCAGCAAATTGCTCGAGGCGGGAGGCTACAATGAGCAGTTCTTC. It encodes CASKLLEAGGYNEQFF.

This clone has more than one count but fewer than ten. The chain combines TRBV2 with TRBJ1-1; 8 bases line up with TRBD1. The germline V gene encodes CDR1 SNHLY and CDR2 FYNNEI. Unmatched junction bases numbered 3, after V lost 3 bases and J lost 3 bases. The CDR3 has 14 residues. DNA of the CDR3: TGTGCCAGCAGTGACACAGGGGGATACACTGAAGCTTTCTTT. This sequence encodes CASSDTGGYTEAFF. The whole variable domain, remainder taken from reference TRBV2 and TRBJ1-1, is EPEVTQTPSHQVTQMGQEVILRCVPISNHLYFYWYRQILGQKVEFLVSFYNNEISEKSEIFDDQFSVERPDGSNFTLKIRSTKLEDSAMYFCASSDTGGYTEAFFGQGTRLTVV.

V usage is TRBV5-1 and J usage is TRBJ1-1; perhaps TRBD1 as D (6 bases). The V end was cut by 7 bases, the J end by 4 bases, with 20 bases between. CDR1 is SGHRS and CDR2 is YFSETQ in the germline V gene. This CDR3 spans 15 amino acids. The CDR3 nucleotides read TGCGCCAGCCGGGAACTTACAGGGCAAGGCACTGAAGCTTTCTTT. It is translated as CASRELTGQGTEAFF.

The V gene is TRBV6-5, the J gene TRBJ1-4; no clear D gene. The CDR3 runs to 14 residues. Germline CDR1 is MNHEY and CDR2 is SVGAGI. V dropped 6 bases and J dropped 0 bases, with 8 bases sitting between them. The CDR3 region is CASRMGATNEKLFF. CDR3 DNA sequence: TGTGCCAGCAGGATGGGCGCAACTAATGAAAAACTGTTTTTT.